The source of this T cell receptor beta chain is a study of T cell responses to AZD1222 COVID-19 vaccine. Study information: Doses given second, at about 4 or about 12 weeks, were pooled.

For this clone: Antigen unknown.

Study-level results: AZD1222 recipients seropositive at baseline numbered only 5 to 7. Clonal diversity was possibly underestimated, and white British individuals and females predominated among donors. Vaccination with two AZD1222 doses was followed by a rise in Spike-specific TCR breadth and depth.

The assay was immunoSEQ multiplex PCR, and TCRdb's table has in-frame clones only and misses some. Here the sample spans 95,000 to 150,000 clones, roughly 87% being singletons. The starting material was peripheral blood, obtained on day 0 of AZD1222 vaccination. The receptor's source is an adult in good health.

The CDR3 sequence is CASRQETGLNTEAFF. CDR3 sequence (DNA): TGTGCCAGCAGACAGGAGACAGGATTGAACACTGAAGCTTTCTTT. This rearrangement joins TRBV5-6 to TRBJ1-1; possibly TRBD1 for D (6 bases). CDR1 and CDR2 (germline): SGHDT, YYEEEE. This CDR3 is built from 15 residues. Trimming removed 5 bases at V and 0 bases at J, with 14 bases between.